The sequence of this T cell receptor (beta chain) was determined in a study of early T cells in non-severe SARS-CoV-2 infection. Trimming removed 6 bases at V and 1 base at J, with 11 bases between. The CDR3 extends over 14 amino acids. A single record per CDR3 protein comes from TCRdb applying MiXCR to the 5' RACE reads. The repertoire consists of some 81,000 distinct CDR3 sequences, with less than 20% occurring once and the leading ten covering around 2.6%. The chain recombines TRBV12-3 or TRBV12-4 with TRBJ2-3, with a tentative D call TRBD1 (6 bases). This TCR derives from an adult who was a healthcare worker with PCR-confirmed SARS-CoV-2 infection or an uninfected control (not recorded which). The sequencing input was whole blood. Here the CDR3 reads CASSLNRGTDTQYF. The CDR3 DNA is TGTGCCAGCAGCCTAAACAGGGGCACAGATACGCAGTATTTT.